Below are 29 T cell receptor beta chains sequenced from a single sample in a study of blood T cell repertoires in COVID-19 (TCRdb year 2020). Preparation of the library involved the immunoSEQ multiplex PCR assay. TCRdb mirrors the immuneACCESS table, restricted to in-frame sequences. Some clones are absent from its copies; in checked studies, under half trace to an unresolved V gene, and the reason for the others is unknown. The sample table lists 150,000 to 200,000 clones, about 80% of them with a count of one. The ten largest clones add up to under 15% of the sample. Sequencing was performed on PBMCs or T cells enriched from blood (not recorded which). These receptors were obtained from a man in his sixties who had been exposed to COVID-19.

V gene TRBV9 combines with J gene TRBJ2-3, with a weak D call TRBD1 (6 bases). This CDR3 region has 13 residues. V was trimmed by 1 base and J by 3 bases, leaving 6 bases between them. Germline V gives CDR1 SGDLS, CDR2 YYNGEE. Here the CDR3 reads CASSVTGTDTQYF. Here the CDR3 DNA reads TGTGCCAGCAGCGTAACAGGGACAGATACGCAGTATTTT. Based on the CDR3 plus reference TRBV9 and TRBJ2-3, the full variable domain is DSGVTQTPKHLITATGQRVTLRCSPRSGDLSVYWYQQSLDQGLQFLIQYYNGEERAKGNILERFSAQQFPDLHSELNLSSLELGDSALYFCASSVTGTDTQYFGPGTRLTVL.

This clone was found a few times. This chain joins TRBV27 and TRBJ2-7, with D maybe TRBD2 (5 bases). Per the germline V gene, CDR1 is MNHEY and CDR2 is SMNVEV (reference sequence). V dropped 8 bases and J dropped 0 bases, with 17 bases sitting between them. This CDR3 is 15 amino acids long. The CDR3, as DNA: TGTGCCAGCGGTGATGTTAGCGCCTACTCCTACGAGCAGTACTTC. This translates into CASGDVSAYSYEQYF.

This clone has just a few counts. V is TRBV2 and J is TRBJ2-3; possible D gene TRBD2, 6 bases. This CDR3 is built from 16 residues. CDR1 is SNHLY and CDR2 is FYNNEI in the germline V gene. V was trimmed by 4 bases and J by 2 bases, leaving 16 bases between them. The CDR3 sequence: CASSVPSSGNTDTQYF. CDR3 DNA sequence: TGTGCCAGCAGTGTCCCAAGTAGCGGTAACACAGATACGCAGTATTTT.

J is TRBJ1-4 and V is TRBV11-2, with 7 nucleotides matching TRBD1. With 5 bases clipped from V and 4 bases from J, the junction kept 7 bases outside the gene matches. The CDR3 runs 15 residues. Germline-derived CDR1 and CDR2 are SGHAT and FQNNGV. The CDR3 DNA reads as TGTGCCAGCAGCCCAGGACAGGTCGTTAATGAAAAACTGTTTTTT. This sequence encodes CASSPGQVVNEKLFF.

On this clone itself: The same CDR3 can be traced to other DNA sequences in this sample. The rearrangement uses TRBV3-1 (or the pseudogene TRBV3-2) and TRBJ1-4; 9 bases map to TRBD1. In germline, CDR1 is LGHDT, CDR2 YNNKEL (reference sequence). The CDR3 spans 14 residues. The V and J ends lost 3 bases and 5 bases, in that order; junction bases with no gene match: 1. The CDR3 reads CASSQGQGNEKLFF. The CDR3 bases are TGTGCCAGCAGCCAGGGACAGGGAAATGAAAAACTGTTTTTT.

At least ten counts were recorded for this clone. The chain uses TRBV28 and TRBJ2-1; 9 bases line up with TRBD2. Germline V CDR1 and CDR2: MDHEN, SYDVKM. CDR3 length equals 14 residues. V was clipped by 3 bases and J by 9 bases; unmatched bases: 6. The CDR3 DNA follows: TGTGCCAGCAGTTTGTGGCGGGAGGGCGGTGAGCAGTTCTTC. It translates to CASSLWREGGEQFF. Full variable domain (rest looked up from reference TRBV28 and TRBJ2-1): DVKVTQSSRYLVKRTGEKVFLECVQDMDHENMFWYRQDPGLGLRLIYFSYDVKMKEKGDIPEGYSVSREKKERFSLILESASTNQTSMYLCASSLWREGGEQFFGPGTRLTVL.

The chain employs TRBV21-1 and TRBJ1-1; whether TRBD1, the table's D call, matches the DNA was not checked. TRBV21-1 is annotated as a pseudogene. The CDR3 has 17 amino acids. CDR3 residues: CASSDPAGGQGGTEAFF. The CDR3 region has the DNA TGTGCCAGCAGCGACCCCGCGGGGGGACAGGGAGGTACTGAAGCTTTCTTT.

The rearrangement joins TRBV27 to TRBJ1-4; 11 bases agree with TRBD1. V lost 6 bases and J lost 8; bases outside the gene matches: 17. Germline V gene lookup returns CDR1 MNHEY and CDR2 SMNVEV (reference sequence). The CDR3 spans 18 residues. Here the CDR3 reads CASRNGTGGWRGREKLFF. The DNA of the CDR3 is TGTGCCAGCAGAAACGGGACAGGGGGGTGGAGGGGGCGAGAAAAACTGTTTTTT.

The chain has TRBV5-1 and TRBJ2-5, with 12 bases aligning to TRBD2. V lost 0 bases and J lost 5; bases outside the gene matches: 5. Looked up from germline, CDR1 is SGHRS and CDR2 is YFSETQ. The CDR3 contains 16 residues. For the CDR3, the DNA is TGCGCCAGCAGCTTGGTTCTAGCGGGAGGGCCGGAGACCCAGTACTTC. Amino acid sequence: CASSLVLAGGPETQYF.

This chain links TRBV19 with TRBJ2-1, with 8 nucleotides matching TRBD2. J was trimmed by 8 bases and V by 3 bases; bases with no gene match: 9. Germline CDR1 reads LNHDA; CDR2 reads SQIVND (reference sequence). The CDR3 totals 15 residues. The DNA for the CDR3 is TGTGCCAGTAGTATCTGGGTAGCGGGATCGGATGAGCAGTTCTTC. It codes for CASSIWVAGSDEQFF. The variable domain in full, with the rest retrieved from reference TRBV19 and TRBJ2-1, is DGGITQSPKYLFRKEGQNVTLSCEQNLNHDAMYWYRQDPGQGLRLIYYSQIVNDFQKGDIAEGYSVSREKKESFPLTVTSAQKNPTAFYLCASSIWVAGSDEQFFGPGTRLTVL.

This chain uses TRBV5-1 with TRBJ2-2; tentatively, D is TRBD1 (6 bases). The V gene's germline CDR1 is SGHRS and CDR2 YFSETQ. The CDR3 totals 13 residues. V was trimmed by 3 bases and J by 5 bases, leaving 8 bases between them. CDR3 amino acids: CASSSGVTGELFF. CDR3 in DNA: TGCGCCAGCAGCTCAGGGGTGACCGGGGAGCTGTTTTTT. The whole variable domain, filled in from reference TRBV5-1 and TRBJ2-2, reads KAGVTQTPRYLIKTRGQQVTLSCSPISGHRSVSWYQQTPGQGLQFLFEYFSETQRNKGNFPGRFSGRQFSNSRSEMNVSTLELGDSALYLCASSSGVTGELFFGEGSRLTVL.

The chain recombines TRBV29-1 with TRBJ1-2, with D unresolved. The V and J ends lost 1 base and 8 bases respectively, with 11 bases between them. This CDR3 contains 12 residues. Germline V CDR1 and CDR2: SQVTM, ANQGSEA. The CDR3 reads CSVEGYGGGYTF. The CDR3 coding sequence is TGCAGCGTTGAAGGTTATGGCGGAGGCTACACCTTC.

The CDR3 nucleotides read TGTGCCAGCAGTTCTCTAGCCGTCGGTGCCTTCAATGAGCAGTTCTTC. It is translated as CASSSLAVGAFNEQFF. This chain uses TRBV27 with TRBJ2-1, with D perhaps TRBD2 (5 bases). Germline V gene sequence: CDR1 MNHEY, CDR2 SMNVEV (reference sequence). With 4 bases removed from V and 6 bases from J, the gap between germline ends came to 19 bases. The CDR3 extends over 16 amino acids.

The CDR3 coding sequence is TGTGCCAGCAGCCGGGACACCAGGGAAGCTTTCTTT. Translating it yields CASSRDTREAFF. The V and J genes are TRBV6-5 and TRBJ1-1; D is possibly TRBD1 (6 bases). CDR1 and CDR2 from the germline V gene are MNHEY and SVGAGI. This CDR3 contains 12 residues. The V and J ends lost 6 bases and 8 bases respectively, with 13 bases between them.

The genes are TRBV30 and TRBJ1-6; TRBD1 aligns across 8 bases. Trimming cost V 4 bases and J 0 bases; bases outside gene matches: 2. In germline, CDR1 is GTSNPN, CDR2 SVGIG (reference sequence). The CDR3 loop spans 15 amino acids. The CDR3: CAWTGGYSYNSPLHF. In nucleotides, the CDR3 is TGTGCCTGGACAGGGGGCTACTCCTATAATTCACCCCTCCACTTT.

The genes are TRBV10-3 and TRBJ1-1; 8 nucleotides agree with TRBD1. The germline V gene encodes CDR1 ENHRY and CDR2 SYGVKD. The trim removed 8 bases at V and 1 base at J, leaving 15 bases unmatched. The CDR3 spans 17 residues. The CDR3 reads CAIGRDRFENSNTEAFF. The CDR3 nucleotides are TGTGCCATCGGACGGGACAGGTTTGAGAACTCGAACACTGAAGCTTTCTTT.

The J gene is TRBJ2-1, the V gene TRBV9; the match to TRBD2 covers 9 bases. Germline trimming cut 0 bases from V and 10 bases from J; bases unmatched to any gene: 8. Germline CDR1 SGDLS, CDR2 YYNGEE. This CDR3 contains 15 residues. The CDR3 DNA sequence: TGTGCCAGCAGCGTAGCGGCTAGCGGGACGTACGAGCAGTTCTTC. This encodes CASSVAASGTYEQFF.

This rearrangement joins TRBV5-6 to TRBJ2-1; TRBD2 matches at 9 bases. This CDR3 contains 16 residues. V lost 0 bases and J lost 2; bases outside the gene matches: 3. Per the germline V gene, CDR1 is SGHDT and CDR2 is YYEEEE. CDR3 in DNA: TGTGCCAGCAGCTTGGGGCTAGCGGGAACCTACAATGAGCAGTTCTTC. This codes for CASSLGLAGTYNEQFF. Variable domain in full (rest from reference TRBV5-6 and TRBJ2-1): DAGVTQSPTHLIKTRGQQVTLRCSPKSGHDTVSWYQQALGQGPQFIFQYYEEEERQRGNFPDRFSGHQFPNYSSELNVNALLLGDSALYLCASSLGLAGTYNEQFFGPGTRLTVL.

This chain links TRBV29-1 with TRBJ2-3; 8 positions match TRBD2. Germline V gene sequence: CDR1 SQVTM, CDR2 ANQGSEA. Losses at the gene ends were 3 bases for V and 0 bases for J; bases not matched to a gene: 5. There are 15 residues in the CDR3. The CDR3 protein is CSVEASGRSTDTQYF. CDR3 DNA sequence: TGCAGCGTTGAGGCTAGCGGGCGGAGCACAGATACGCAGTATTTT.

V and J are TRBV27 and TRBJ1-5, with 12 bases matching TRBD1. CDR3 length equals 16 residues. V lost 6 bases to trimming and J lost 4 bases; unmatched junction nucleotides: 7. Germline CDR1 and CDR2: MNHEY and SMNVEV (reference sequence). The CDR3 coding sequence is TGTGCCAGCAGAGGGACAGGGGGCGTATGGAATCAGCCCCAGCATTTT. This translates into CASRGTGGVWNQPQHF.

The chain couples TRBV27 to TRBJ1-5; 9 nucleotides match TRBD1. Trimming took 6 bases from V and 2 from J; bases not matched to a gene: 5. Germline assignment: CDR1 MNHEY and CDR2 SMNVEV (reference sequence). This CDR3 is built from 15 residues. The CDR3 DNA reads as TGTGCCAGCAGCCCTCGACAGGGGGGCAATCAGCCCCAGCATTTT. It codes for CASSPRQGGNQPQHF.

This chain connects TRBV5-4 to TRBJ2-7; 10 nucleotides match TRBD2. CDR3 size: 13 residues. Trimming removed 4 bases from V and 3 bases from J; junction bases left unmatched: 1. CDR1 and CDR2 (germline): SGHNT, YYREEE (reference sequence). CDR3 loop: CASSRTSGYEQYF. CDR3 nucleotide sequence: TGTGCCAGCAGCCGGACTAGCGGCTACGAGCAGTACTTC.

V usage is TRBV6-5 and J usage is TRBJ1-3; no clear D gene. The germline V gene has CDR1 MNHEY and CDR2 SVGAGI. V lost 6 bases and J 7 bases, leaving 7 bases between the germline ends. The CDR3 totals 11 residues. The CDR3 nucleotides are TGTGCCAGCAGATTCTTGAACACCATATATTTT. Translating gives CASRFLNTIYF.

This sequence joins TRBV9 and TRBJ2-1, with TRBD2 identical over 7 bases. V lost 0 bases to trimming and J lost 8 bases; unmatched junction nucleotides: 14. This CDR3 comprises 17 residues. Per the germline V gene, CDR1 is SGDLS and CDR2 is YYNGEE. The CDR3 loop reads CASSVGAGVRDFDEQFF. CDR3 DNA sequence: TGTGCCAGCAGCGTAGGGGCGGGGGTTAGGGATTTTGATGAGCAGTTCTTC.

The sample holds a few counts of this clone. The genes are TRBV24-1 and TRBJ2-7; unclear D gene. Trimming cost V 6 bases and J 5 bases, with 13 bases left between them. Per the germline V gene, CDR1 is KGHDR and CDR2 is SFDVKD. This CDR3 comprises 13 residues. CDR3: CATSREDWDEQYF. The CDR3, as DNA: TGTGCCACCAGTCGCGAAGACTGGGACGAGCAGTACTTC.

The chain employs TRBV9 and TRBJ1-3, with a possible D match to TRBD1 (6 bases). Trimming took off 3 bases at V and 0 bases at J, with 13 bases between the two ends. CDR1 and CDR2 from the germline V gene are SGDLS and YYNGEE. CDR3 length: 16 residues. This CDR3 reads CASSADRPISGNTIYF. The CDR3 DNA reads TGTGCCAGCAGCGCGGACAGACCCATCTCTGGAAACACCATATATTTT.

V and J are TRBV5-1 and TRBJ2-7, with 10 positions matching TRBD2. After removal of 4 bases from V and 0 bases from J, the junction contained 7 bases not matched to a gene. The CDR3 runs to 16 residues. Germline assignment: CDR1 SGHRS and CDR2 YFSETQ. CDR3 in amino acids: CASSLRTSGISYEQYF. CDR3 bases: TGCGCCAGCAGCCTCCGGACTAGCGGCATCTCCTACGAGCAGTACTTC.

CDR3 in DNA: TGTGCCAGTAGTTTAGCGGGAGGATCCTACGAGCAGTACTTC. Its protein is CASSLAGGSYEQYF. The gene calls are TRBV19 and TRBJ2-7, with 10 positions matching TRBD2. Germline values: CDR1 LNHDA, CDR2 SQIVND (reference sequence). CDR3 size: 14 residues. Trimming took 5 bases from V and 1 from J; bases not matched to a gene: 2. The complete variable domain, with remaining parts taken from reference TRBV19 and TRBJ2-7, reads DGGITQSPKYLFRKEGQNVTLSCEQNLNHDAMYWYRQDPGQGLRLIYYSQIVNDFQKGDIAEGYSVSREKKESFPLTVTSAQKNPTAFYLCASSLAGGSYEQYFGPGTRLTVT.

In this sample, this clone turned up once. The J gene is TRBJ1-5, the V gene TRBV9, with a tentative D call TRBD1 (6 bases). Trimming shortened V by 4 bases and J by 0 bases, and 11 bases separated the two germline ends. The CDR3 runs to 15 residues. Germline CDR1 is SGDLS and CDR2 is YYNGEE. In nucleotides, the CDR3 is TGTGCCAGCAGCTCAACGGACAGTAGCAATCAGCCCCAGCATTTT. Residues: CASSSTDSSNQPQHF.